One sample yielded the 25 T cell receptor beta chains listed below, sequenced in a study of T cell responses to AZD1222 COVID-19 vaccine. The protocol was immunoSEQ multiplex PCR, while the TCRdb copy is restricted to in-frame clones and leaves out a portion. The table shows 99,000 or so clones, with more than 75% occurring only once. The source was peripheral blood, collected on day 0 of AZD1222 vaccination. The receptors stem from an adult in good health.

The chain uses TRBV10-2 and TRBJ1-1; 12 positions match TRBD1. The CDR3 is 14 amino acids. Germline V gene data show CDR1 as WSHSY and CDR2 as SAAADI. The ends lost 8 bases at V and 7 bases at J; junction bases unmatched: 8. The CDR3 sequence: CASARGQGAVEAFF. Written as DNA, the CDR3 is TGCGCCAGCGCGCGGGGACAGGGGGCGGTTGAAGCTTTCTTT.

The rearrangement joins TRBV5-6 to TRBJ2-7; TRBD2 might be the D (7 bases). CDR1 is SGHDT and CDR2 is YYEEEE in the germline V gene. Trimming pared 2 bases from V and 2 bases from J, leaving 14 bases between. This CDR3 comprises 15 residues. The CDR3 DNA reads TGTGCCAGCAGCTTTGGGGGGGCCGCAACCTACGAGCAGTACTTC. This codes for CASSFGGAATYEQYF.

The V call is TRBV3-1 (or the pseudogene TRBV3-2), the J call TRBJ2-5, with D possibly TRBD2 on 5 matching bases. Germline V gives CDR1 LGHDT, CDR2 YNNKEL (reference sequence). This CDR3 has 17 amino acids. Trimming removed 1 base at V and 5 bases at J, with 20 bases between. For the CDR3, the DNA is TGTGCCAGCAGCCAAGTTGCGGACGGCGAACGGAGGGAGACCCAGTACTTC. The encoded protein is CASSQVADGERRETQYF.

The genes are TRBV29-1 and TRBJ2-7; TRBD2 matches 7 bases. The CDR3 is 13 residues long. Germline V gene lookup returns CDR1 SQVTM and CDR2 ANQGSEA. V lost 5 bases and J lost 2; bases outside the gene matches: 6. Written as DNA, the CDR3 is TGCAGCGTTAGCGGGACCGACGCCTACGAGCAGTACTTC. It specifies CSVSGTDAYEQYF.

J is TRBJ2-7 and V is TRBV13; D might be TRBD2 (6 bases). This CDR3 has 15 amino acids. V shed 3 bases and J shed 6 bases, with 18 bases lying between them. CDR1 PRHDT and CDR2 FYEKMQ come from the germline V gene (reference sequence). CDR3 coding DNA: TGTGCCAGCAGCTTGAGCCTACTAGCTTTCGGCGAGCAGTACTTC. Translated, it gives CASSLSLLAFGEQYF.

The chain uses TRBV19 and TRBJ1-2; TRBD1 matches at 7 bases. Germline CDR1 is LNHDA and CDR2 is SQIVND (reference sequence). The CDR3 contains 13 residues. V was pared by 8 bases and J by 4 bases, with 7 bases of the junction left unmatched. Written as DNA, the CDR3 is TGTGCCAGTCAAAGGGGGCAGACCTATGGCTACACCTTC. This codes for CASQRGQTYGYTF.

The chain joins TRBV7-2 to TRBJ2-7, with TRBD2 matching over 8 bases. Germline-derived CDR1 and CDR2 are SGHTA and FQGNSA. J gave up 2 bases and V 4 bases, and 7 bases lay outside the gene matches. This CDR3 is 15 amino acids long. The CDR3 DNA reads as TGTGCCAGCAGCTACGAACGCGGGGGGCCCTACGAGCAGTACTTC. As protein: CASSYERGGPYEQYF.

The V call is TRBV28, the J call TRBJ1-4; a possible D gene is TRBD1 (5 bases). The CDR3 is 19 residues long. Trimming removed 1 base at V and 8 bases at J, with 26 bases between. Germline lookup yields CDR1 MDHEN and CDR2 SYDVKM. In nucleotides, the CDR3 is TGTGCCAGCAGTTTATCAATTCTTTTTTCGTCCGAACCAGGGGAAAAACTGTTTTTT. This codes for CASSLSILFSSEPGEKLFF.

The DNA of the CDR3 is TGTGCCACCAGCAGACCCCAAGCGGGGACAGGGTTTGAGGAGACCCAGTACTTC. This sequence encodes CATSRPQAGTGFEETQYF. V is TRBV15 and J is TRBJ2-5, with 9 positions matching TRBD1. Trimming at V came to 2 bases and at J to 5 bases, leaving 15 bases not matched to a gene. The CDR3 spans 18 residues. Germline loops: CDR1 LNHNV, CDR2 YYDKDF (reference sequence).

This clone showed up just once. CDR3 bases: TGTGCCAGCAGCTTAGTATCGGCGGATACCGGGGAGCTGTTTTTT. It codes for CASSLVSADTGELFF. The V and J genes are TRBV7-2 and TRBJ2-2, with D unclear. Germline-derived CDR1 and CDR2 are SGHTA and FQGNSA. The V end was cut by 1 base, the J end by 5 bases, with 11 bases between. CDR3 length: 15 amino acids.

This clone came up a few times. The genes are TRBV5-1 and TRBJ1-3, with no clear D. Between the trimmed V and J ends, which lost 2 bases and 2 bases, there was a span of 17 bases. The length of the CDR3 is 17 residues. Germline V gene lookup returns CDR1 SGHRS and CDR2 YFSETQ. The CDR3 loop is CASSFAAAGGTGNTIYF. The CDR3 region has the DNA TGCGCCAGCAGCTTTGCCGCGGCGGGAGGGACTGGAAACACCATATATTTT.

This clone was seen just once. V and J are TRBV7-2 and TRBJ2-1, with D maybe TRBD2 (6 bases). V lost 3 bases and J lost 4, with 13 bases in between. Germline CDR1 SGHTA, CDR2 FQGNSA. CDR3 length: 15 residues. CDR3 sequence reads: CASSLGGSGYNEQFF. As DNA, the CDR3 is TGTGCCAGCAGCTTGGGGGGATCGGGTTACAATGAGCAGTTCTTC.

This sequence joins TRBV28 and TRBJ2-1, with D perhaps being TRBD1 or TRBD2 (6 bases each). There are 16 residues in the CDR3. V was trimmed by 3 bases and J by 0 bases, leaving 12 bases between them. Germline CDR1 reads MDHEN; CDR2 reads SYDVKM. The CDR3 bases are TGTGCCAGCAGTTTTCTACGGGGGCGCTCCTACAATGAGCAGTTCTTC. Protein sequence: CASSFLRGRSYNEQFF.

The chain has TRBV3-1 (or the pseudogene TRBV3-2) and TRBJ2-7; D is undetermined. Per the germline V gene, CDR1 is LGHDT and CDR2 is YNNKEL (reference sequence). Trimming stripped 5 bases from V and 6 bases from J, with 14 bases between. The CDR3 has 13 residues. CDR3: CASSARASAEQYF. CDR3 nucleotide sequence: TGTGCCAGCAGCGCTCGCGCTAGTGCCGAGCAGTACTTC.

V usage is TRBV5-1 and J usage is TRBJ1-5, with TRBD1 matching over 9 bases. V gave up 4 bases and J gave up 0 bases; unmatched junction bases: 11. CDR1 SGHRS and CDR2 YFSETQ come from the germline V gene. This CDR3 region has 18 residues. The CDR3 region is CASSEGTGSGSSNQPQHF. For the CDR3, the DNA is TGCGCCAGCAGCGAGGGGACAGGGAGTGGGAGTAGCAATCAGCCCCAGCATTTT.

The rearrangement uses TRBV28 and TRBJ2-2, with 10 bases matching TRBD2. The CDR3 spans 17 residues. Germline CDR1 reads MDHEN; CDR2 reads SYDVKM. The junction had 12 bases not matched to a gene; V was cut back by 5 bases and J by 6 bases. CDR3 amino acids: CASSTSTSGILPGELFF. The CDR3 DNA is TGTGCCAGCAGTACCTCTACTAGCGGGATACTCCCCGGGGAGCTGTTTTTT.

This clone was seen a single time. The chain carries TRBV3-1 (or the pseudogene TRBV3-2) and TRBJ1-2; no firm D call. The V and J ends lost 1 base and 7 bases respectively, with 16 bases between them. Germline CDR1 LGHDT, CDR2 YNNKEL (reference sequence). This CDR3 is built from 15 residues. Here the CDR3 reads CASSQAGTVTFGYTF. The CDR3 bases are TGTGCCAGCAGCCAAGCAGGCACAGTGACGTTTGGCTACACCTTC.

V and J are TRBV4-3 and TRBJ2-3, with D perhaps matching TRBD1 or TRBD2 (5 bases each). Trimming shortened V by 3 bases and J by 12 bases, and 13 bases separated the two germline ends. This CDR3 region has 12 residues. In germline, CDR1 is LGHNA, CDR2 YSLEER. The CDR3 nucleotides are TGCGCCAGCAGCCAGTACCGGGGCCCCCAGTATTTT. Protein sequence: CASSQYRGPQYF.

The V gene is TRBV28, the J gene TRBJ2-7; D not resolved. This CDR3 contains 15 residues. Germline values: CDR1 MDHEN, CDR2 SYDVKM. The ends were cut back, 5 bases at V and 0 bases at J, with 14 bases in the middle. CDR3 loop: CASSPLGPLSYEQYF. The CDR3 DNA reads TGTGCCAGCAGTCCCCTAGGTCCGCTCTCCTACGAGCAGTACTTC.

This clone has a single count. The chain combines TRBV3-1 (or the pseudogene TRBV3-2) with TRBJ1-1, with D hard to call. V lost 1 base, J lost 3 bases, and 6 bases lay in between. The CDR3 runs 13 residues. Germline V gene sequence: CDR1 LGHDT, CDR2 YNNKEL (reference sequence). The CDR3 is CASSQGTDTEAFF. As DNA, the CDR3 is TGTGCCAGCAGCCAAGGAACGGACACTGAAGCTTTCTTT.

The CDR3 reads CASSLEANTDTQYF. DNA for the CDR3: TGCGCCAGCAGCTTGGAAGCCAACACAGATACGCAGTATTTT. This sequence joins TRBV5-1 and TRBJ2-3; D unclear. CDR1 and CDR2 (germline): SGHRS, YFSETQ. The length of the CDR3 is 14 residues. Trimming left V 0 bases short and J 2 bases short, with 7 bases between. Together with reference TRBV5-1 and TRBJ2-3, the CDR3 gives the full variable domain: KAGVTQTPRYLIKTRGQQVTLSCSPISGHRSVSWYQQTPGQGLQFLFEYFSETQRNKGNFPGRFSGRQFSNSRSEMNVSTLELGDSALYLCASSLEANTDTQYFGPGTRLTVL.

Note on this clone: This same CDR3 is encoded by further DNA sequences in the sample. The chain joins TRBV6-5 to TRBJ1-1; TRBD1 matches at 8 bases. This CDR3 has 14 residues. Germline V gene sequence: CDR1 MNHEY, CDR2 SVGAGI. V lost 4 bases and J lost 1; bases outside the gene matches: 2. The CDR3 protein is CASSSGTGNTEAFF. CDR3 coding DNA: TGTGCCAGCAGTTCAGGGACAGGGAACACTGAAGCTTTCTTT.

This clone was counted once. The rearrangement joins TRBV27 to TRBJ1-1; D is possibly TRBD1 (6 bases). Germline V gene data show CDR1 as MNHEY and CDR2 as SMNVEV (reference sequence). The CDR3 consists of 12 residues. The V end lost 6 bases, the J end lost 7 bases, and 12 bases lay between the germline ends. The DNA for the CDR3 is TGTGCCAGCAGGGGGCCAGGGGATGAAGCTTTCTTT. Protein: CASRGPGDEAFF.

The chain couples TRBV6-2 or TRBV6-3 to TRBJ1-2; no firm D call. The V end was cut by 6 bases, the J end by 7 bases, with 15 bases between. CDR3 size: 13 residues. From germline, CDR1 is MNHEY and CDR2 SVGEGT. CDR3 loop: CASSQGLEGGYTF. In DNA, the CDR3 is TGTGCCAGCAGCCAAGGACTGGAGGGTGGCTACACCTTC.

V and J are TRBV20-1 and TRBJ2-1, with 7 bases aligning to TRBD1. Trimming took 3 bases from V and 10 from J; bases not matched to a gene: 6. CDR1 DFQATT and CDR2 SNEGSKA come from the germline V gene (reference sequence). CDR3 length: 12 amino acids. The CDR3 reads CSASQGVREQFF. CDR3 bases: TGCAGTGCTAGTCAGGGGGTGAGGGAGCAGTTCTTC.